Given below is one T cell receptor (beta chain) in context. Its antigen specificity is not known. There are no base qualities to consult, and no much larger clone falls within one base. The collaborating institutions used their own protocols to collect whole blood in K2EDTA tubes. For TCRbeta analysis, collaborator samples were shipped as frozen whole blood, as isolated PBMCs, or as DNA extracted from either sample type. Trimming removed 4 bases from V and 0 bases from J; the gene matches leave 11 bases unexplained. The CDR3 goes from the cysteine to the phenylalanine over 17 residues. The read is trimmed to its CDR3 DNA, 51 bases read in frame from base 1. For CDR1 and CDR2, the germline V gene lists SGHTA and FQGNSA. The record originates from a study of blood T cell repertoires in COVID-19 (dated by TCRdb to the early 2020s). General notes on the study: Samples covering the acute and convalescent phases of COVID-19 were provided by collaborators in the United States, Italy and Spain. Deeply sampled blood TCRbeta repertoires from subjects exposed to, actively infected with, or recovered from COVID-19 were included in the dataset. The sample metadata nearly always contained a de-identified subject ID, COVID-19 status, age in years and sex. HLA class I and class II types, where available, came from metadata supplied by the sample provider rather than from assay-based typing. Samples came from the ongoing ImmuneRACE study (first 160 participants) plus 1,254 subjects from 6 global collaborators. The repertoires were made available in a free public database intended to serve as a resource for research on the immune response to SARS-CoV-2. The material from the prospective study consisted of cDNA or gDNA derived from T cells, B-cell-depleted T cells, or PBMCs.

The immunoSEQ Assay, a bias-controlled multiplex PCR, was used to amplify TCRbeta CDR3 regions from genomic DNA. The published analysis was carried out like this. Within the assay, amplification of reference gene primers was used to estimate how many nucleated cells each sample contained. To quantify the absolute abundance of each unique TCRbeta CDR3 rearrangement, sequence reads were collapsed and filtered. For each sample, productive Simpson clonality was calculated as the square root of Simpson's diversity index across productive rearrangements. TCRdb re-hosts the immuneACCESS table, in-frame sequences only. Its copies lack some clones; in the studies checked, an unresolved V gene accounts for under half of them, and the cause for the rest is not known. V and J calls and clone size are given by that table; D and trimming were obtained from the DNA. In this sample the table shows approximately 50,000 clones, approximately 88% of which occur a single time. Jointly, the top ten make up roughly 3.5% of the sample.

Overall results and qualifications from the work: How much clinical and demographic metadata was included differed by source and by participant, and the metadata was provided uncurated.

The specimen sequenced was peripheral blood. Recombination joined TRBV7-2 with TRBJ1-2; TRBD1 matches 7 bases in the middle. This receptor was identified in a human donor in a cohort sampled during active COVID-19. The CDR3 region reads CASSSLPPTGTNYGYTF. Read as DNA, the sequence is TGTGCCAGCAGCTCCCTCCCCCCGACAGGGACTAACTATGGCTACACCTTC.